The rows below give T cell receptor beta chains drawn from one sample of a study of T cells expressing NK-cell markers. For each CDR3 protein, TCRdb gives one entry from its re-call of the 5' RACE reads, without DNA. This listing includes roughly 350,000 distinct CDR3 sequences. Sequencing was done on a sample of blood T cells: a sorted CD56 or NKG2C T cell subset, CD4+ or CD8+ T cells, or bulk PBMC T cells (not recorded which). Receptor source: a man aged 18-70 years in good health. CDR3s include the opening cysteine and the closing phenylalanine or tryptophan. The order of the fields is V gene, J gene, CDR3 protein.

>TRBV5-1|TRBJ2-3
CASRPGGRQGTQYF
>TRBV5-5|TRBJ2-1
CASSPRGQGFSEQFF
>TRBV9|TRBJ2-7
CASSVRPEGYLPYEQYF
>TRBV6-1|TRBJ2-2
CASSSDRGFTGELFF
>TRBV6-5|TRBJ2-3
CASSYSLAGVRTSTDTQYF
>TRBV20-1|TRBJ1-6
CSASGQGGFSPLHF
>TRBV5-5|TRBJ2-5
CASSIGFLQETQYF
>TRBV18|TRBJ1-4
CASSPQSTNEKLFF
>TRBV20-1|TRBJ2-1
CSATELDFRYNEQFF
>TRBV6-1|TRBJ2-1
CASSERPSGEANEQFF
>TRBV11-2|TRBJ2-2
CASSLNRGMGGNTGELFF
>TRBV11-2|TRBJ1-1
CASSFRRGWSDTEAFF
>TRBV28|TRBJ1-2
CASSPSGRGWDYGYTF
>TRBV6-1|TRBJ1-6
CASSQTGTGSVSSPLHF
>TRBV5-1|TRBJ1-6
CASSLEQPSGTLHF
>TRBV27|TRBJ1-2
CASRRTGSFYGYTF
>TRBV7-3|TRBJ2-3
CASSLTDVYTDTQYF
>TRBV7-3|TRBJ2-1
CASSSKADRGLTYNEQFF